Below, 10 T cell receptor beta chains from the same sample are listed, as sequenced in a study of control samples from healthy donors and cancer patients (dated by TCRdb to 2020 to 2021). The library was obtained by the immunoSEQ multiplex PCR assay. Held by TCRdb, this immuneACCESS table contains in-frame sequences only and omits some clones. Under half of the omission traces to an unresolved V gene where checked; the cause of the rest is unknown. This sample lists roughly 130,000 clones; roughly 90% were detected once. The ten largest clones take up more than 2% of the sample. Sequenced material: blood. Source of these receptors: a man aged 18 to 30 in good health.

The chain carries TRBV7-8 and TRBJ2-3; 9 bases are a match to TRBD2. The CDR3 runs to 17 residues. The germline gives CDR1 SGHVS, CDR2 FQNEAQ. V trimming: 1 base; J trimming: 4 bases; junction bases outside the gene matches: 9. CDR3 DNA sequence: TGTGCCAGCAGCTTAGAAGGTTGGCGGGGGGGCTCAGATACGCAGTATTTT. Its translation: CASSLEGWRGGSDTQYF.

The chain carries TRBV9 and TRBJ1-1; a possible D gene is TRBD1 (6 bases). Germline-derived CDR1 and CDR2 are SGDLS and YYNGEE. This CDR3 has 14 residues. Trimming took 4 bases from V and 1 from J, leaving 11 bases between them. CDR3: CASSSGHANTEAFF. In DNA form, the CDR3 reads TGTGCCAGCAGCTCGGGACATGCGAACACTGAAGCTTTCTTT.

V and J are TRBV28 and TRBJ1-3; D remains unclear. The CDR3 length is 15 residues. Per the germline V gene, CDR1 is MDHEN and CDR2 is SYDVKM. V dropped 2 bases and J dropped 0 bases, with 8 bases sitting between them. CDR3 bases: TGTGCCAGCAGTTTAAGGGTAGTCTCTGGAAACACCATATATTTT. It is translated as CASSLRVVSGNTIYF.

V usage is TRBV5-5 and J usage is TRBJ2-2, with D perhaps matching TRBD1 (5 bases). V gave up 0 bases and J gave up 7 bases, with 16 bases separating them. Germline V gives CDR1 SGHKS, CDR2 YYEKEE (reference sequence). The CDR3 is 16 amino acids. CDR3 amino acids: CASSLASNRWGGELFF. The DNA for the CDR3 is TGTGCCAGCAGCTTGGCCTCGAACAGGTGGGGCGGGGAGCTGTTTTTT.

This clone was seen only a few times. The chain links TRBV30 to TRBJ1-6; the D is unclear. The CDR3 has 15 amino acids. V shed 4 bases and J shed 1 base, with 11 bases lying between them. Germline loops: CDR1 GTSNPN, CDR2 SVGIG (reference sequence). This CDR3 reads CAWNSQDSYNSPLHF. CDR3 DNA: TGTGCCTGGAATAGCCAAGATTCCTATAATTCACCCCTCCACTTT.

This clone has only one observation. The gene calls are TRBV7-8 and TRBJ2-1; D unclear. The CDR3 is 16 residues long. Germline-derived CDR1 and CDR2 are SGHVS and FQNEAQ. The germline V and J ends were trimmed by 2 bases and 3 bases, with 14 bases remaining between them. Written as DNA, the CDR3 is TGTGCCAGCAGCTTACCGACTGCTTCGGGCTACAATGAGCAGTTCTTC. Translation gives CASSLPTASGYNEQFF.

This clone was detected a few times. The chain combines TRBV11-1 with TRBJ1-1; D unclear. CDR1 SGHAT and CDR2 FQDESV come from the germline V gene (reference sequence). Between the trimmed V and J ends, which lost 2 bases and 3 bases, there was a span of 7 bases. The CDR3 contains 13 residues. This chain's CDR3 is CASSLRRDTEAFF. The CDR3 DNA reads as TGTGCCAGCAGCTTACGTAGGGACACTGAAGCTTTCTTT.

The gene calls are TRBV6-6 and TRBJ1-4; D ambiguous. The germline V gene encodes CDR1 MNHNY and CDR2 SVGAGI (reference sequence). This CDR3 is built from 13 residues. Trimming took off 7 bases at V and 4 bases at J, with 10 bases between the two ends. In nucleotides, the CDR3 is TGTGCCAGCACGGGCCCTCTTAATGAAAAACTGTTTTTT. Its translation is CASTGPLNEKLFF.

This sequence joins TRBV19 and TRBJ2-7, with 9 bases lining up with TRBD1. This CDR3 spans 17 amino acids. Germline V gene data show CDR1 as LNHDA and CDR2 as SQIVND (reference sequence). With V trimmed by 3 bases and J by 4 bases, 13 bases remained unmatched. The CDR3 protein is CASSILLTGTGMYEQYF. The CDR3 nucleotides are TGTGCCAGTAGTATCCTCCTCACCGGGACAGGGATGTACGAGCAGTACTTC.

This clone was counted many times. The sample holds other DNA sequences that translate to the same CDR3. The rearrangement uses TRBV7-6 and TRBJ2-2; 7 bases match TRBD1. Trimming removed 2 bases from V and 3 bases from J; junction bases left unmatched: 9. From germline, CDR1 is SGHVS and CDR2 FNYEAQ. The CDR3 spans 17 residues. The CDR3 spells CASSLIQTGRDTGELFF. The CDR3, as DNA: TGTGCCAGCAGCTTAATCCAGACAGGGCGAGACACCGGGGAGCTGTTTTTT.